This T cell receptor beta chain was identified during a study of cytomegalovirus exposure and HLA in healthy donors. Study results and limitations: Researchers catalogued 150 or so TCR beta chains as cytomegalovirus-associated.

The donors were members of the validation cohort, which comprised roughly 120 subjects and was separate from the first cohort of 666 subjects. The germline CDR1 and CDR2 sequences are SGHAT and FQNNGV. V lost 7 bases and J lost 6; bases outside the gene matches: 8. The CDR3 has 15 residues. Method: immunoSEQ multiplex PCR; TCRdb's copy keeps in-frame clones and lacks some. The sample yields under 300,000 clones, around 90% seen once. Comment on this clone: Its cognate antigen is unknown.

The chain employs TRBV11-2 and TRBJ1-6; TRBD1 agrees at 8 bases. Sequencing was performed on PBMCs. The receptor's source is a woman aged 18-30 years in good health and CMV-seronegative. CDR3: CASNPGGLSNSPLHF. The CDR3 nucleotides are TGTGCCAGCAATCCAGGGGGCTTGTCTAATTCACCCCTCCACTTT.